This entry concerns a single T cell receptor beta chain. The target antigen is unknown. Trimming stripped 3 bases from V and 8 bases from J, with 17 bases between. The CDR3 totals 14 residues. The germline V gene has CDR1 DFQATT and CDR2 SNEGSKA (reference sequence). These data originate in a study of T cell responses to AZD1222 COVID-19 vaccine. Investigators merged groups given second doses at roughly 4 or roughly 12 weeks. This table comes from immunoSEQ multiplex PCR, and its TCRdb copy is limited to in-frame clones, with some not included. The repertoire consists of about 140,000 clones, with 80% to 95% occurring once and the leading ten covering about 3.7%. Study conclusions and caveats: Rises in breadth and depth of Spike-specific TCRs came after two AZD1222 doses. Most donors were white British, females outnumbered males, and clonal diversity was possibly underestimated.

The chain recombines TRBV20-1 with TRBJ2-1; D is unresolved. The specimen was peripheral blood, collected 28 days after the second AZD1222 dose. The sequence came from an adult who received the AZD1222 COVID-19 vaccine. CDR3 DNA: TGCAGTGCTAGTTTGGCTTCCAGGCTGGATGAGCAGTTCTTC. Translated: CSASLASRLDEQFF.